This entry lists 13 T cell receptor beta chains sequenced from one sample in a study of shared clonotypes between healthy human individuals. Clones were read by immunoSEQ multiplex PCR, and TCRdb kept only the in-frame ones, dropping some. This sample has around 1,100,000 clones, with about 72% found just once. The sequencing input was memory CD4+ T cells from PBMCs. The subset was: CD45RA-negative fraction. The origin of the receptors is a man younger than 35 in good health. Some clones in this sample may be carry-over from other donors' samples.

This clone was detected once. V usage is TRBV28 and J usage is TRBJ2-1; tentatively, D is TRBD2 (5 bases). The CDR3 is 12 amino acids. Trimming removed 6 bases at V and 7 bases at J, with 10 bases between. Germline CDR1 and CDR2: MDHEN and SYDVKM. The CDR3 DNA is TGTGCCAGCAGCGGGAATTTAAATGAGCAGTTCTTC. Protein sequence: CASSGNLNEQFF.

The genes are TRBV23-1 and TRBJ2-7; tentatively, D is TRBD2 (5 bases). TRBV23-1 is designated an ORF whose function remains uncertain. V lost 0 bases and J lost 4, with 10 bases in between. This CDR3 is built from 14 residues. Here the CDR3 DNA reads TGCGCCAGCAGTCAATCGAGGGCAGCATACGAGCAGTACTTC. As protein: CASSQSRAAYEQYF.

This clone was observed a few times. The V call is TRBV28, the J call TRBJ2-7; D is tentatively TRBD1 or TRBD2 (6 bases each). The germline gives CDR1 MDHEN, CDR2 SYDVKM. Trimming removed 1 base at V and 5 bases at J, with 15 bases between. CDR3 length: 15 residues. The CDR3 sequence: CASSLLGGDKNEQYF. CDR3 sequence (DNA): TGTGCCAGCAGTTTATTGGGGGGCGATAAGAACGAGCAGTACTTC.

V usage is TRBV28 and J usage is TRBJ1-2; 7 bases align to TRBD1. V lost 8 bases and J lost 3; bases outside the gene matches: 6. Germline CDR1 MDHEN, CDR2 SYDVKM. The CDR3 loop spans 13 amino acids. The DNA of the CDR3 is TGTGCCAGCCAGACAGGGACCCACTATGGCTACACCTTC. The encoded protein is CASQTGTHYGYTF.

In its sample, this clone was seen a few times. This CDR3 reads CASSEGVQGLYEQYF. The CDR3 DNA reads as TGTGCCAGCAGTGAAGGAGTACAAGGACTCTACGAGCAGTACTTC. The J gene is TRBJ2-5, the V gene TRBV2, with D tentatively TRBD2 (5 bases). The DNA matches TRBJ2-7 better at its end, which makes the J call doubtful. The CDR3 totals 15 residues. Germline values: CDR1 SNHLY, CDR2 FYNNEI.

V and J are TRBV6-6 and TRBJ1-5; TRBD1 matches 8 bases. The J segment lost 5 bases and the V segment lost 5 bases, leaving 5 bases of the junction unmatched. The length of the CDR3 is 14 residues. Looked up from germline, CDR1 is MNHNY and CDR2 is SVGAGI (reference sequence). The CDR3 bases are TGTGCCAGCAGTGGACAGGGTGGTCATCAGCCCCAGCATTTT. Amino acid sequence: CASSGQGGHQPQHF.

A word on this clone: It may be a read error: a sequence one base away is much more abundant. Different DNA sequences within this sample yield the same CDR3. The chain couples TRBV18 to TRBJ1-1; D call uncertain. Trimming pared 0 bases from V and 1 base from J, leaving 3 bases between. Germline V CDR1 and CDR2: KGHSH, LQKENI. This CDR3 is built from 13 residues. For the CDR3, the DNA is TGTGCCAGCTCACCACCGGGGAACACTGAAGCTTTCTTT. Protein product: CASSPPGNTEAFF.

V and J are TRBV5-6 and TRBJ2-3, with D possibly being TRBD1 or TRBD2 (5 bases each). The CDR3 runs 15 residues. Per the germline V gene, CDR1 is SGHDT and CDR2 is YYEEEE. Trimming cost V 2 bases and J 1 base, with 11 bases left between them. The CDR3 nucleotides read TGTGCCAGCAGCTTCAGGGCGGGCGGCACAGATACGCAGTATTTT. The encoded protein is CASSFRAGGTDTQYF.

The gene calls are TRBV5-4 and TRBJ2-7, with 8 bases fitting TRBD2. Germline V gene sequence: CDR1 SGHNT, CDR2 YYREEE (reference sequence). V was clipped by 4 bases and J by 4 bases; unmatched bases: 4. The CDR3 runs to 13 residues. In nucleotides, the CDR3 is TGTGCCAGCAGCAATCTAGCGGGTTACGAGCAGTACTTC. It codes for CASSNLAGYEQYF.

This chain uses TRBV6-6 with TRBJ2-7, with D possibly being TRBD1 (6 bases). The CDR3 has 16 residues. Germline-derived CDR1 and CDR2 are MNHNY and SVGAGI (reference sequence). Trimming left V 2 bases short and J 0 bases short, with 14 bases between. CDR3 sequence reads: CASSYPTWTASYEQYF. The DNA of the CDR3 is TGTGCCAGCAGTTACCCTACTTGGACAGCCTCCTACGAGCAGTACTTC.

V gene TRBV4-3 combines with J gene TRBJ2-2; 7 nucleotides line up with TRBD2. The trim removed 0 bases at V and 5 bases at J, leaving 9 bases unmatched. Germline V gene lookup returns CDR1 LGHNA and CDR2 YSLEER. The CDR3 loop spans 17 amino acids. The CDR3 loop reads CASSQDPPGGRTGELFF. As DNA, the CDR3 is TGCGCCAGCAGCCAAGATCCCCCGGGAGGTAGAACCGGGGAGCTGTTTTTT.

Comment on this clone: At the DNA level, this CDR3 is encoded by other sequences in the same sample as well. The V gene is TRBV2, the J gene TRBJ2-7; D is uncertain. Germline V gene data show CDR1 as SNHLY and CDR2 as FYNNEI. This CDR3 spans 11 amino acids. V gave up 4 bases and J gave up 3 bases, with 4 bases separating them. In DNA form, the CDR3 reads TGTGCCAGCAGTGGCTACTACGAGCAGTACTTC. The encoded protein is CASSGYYEQYF. Full variable domain (missing parts from reference TRBV2 and TRBJ2-7): EPEVTQTPSHQVTQMGQEVILRCVPISNHLYFYWYRQILGQKVEFLVSFYNNEISEKSEIFDDQFSVERPDGSNFTLKIRSTKLEDSAMYFCASSGYYEQYFGPGTRLTVT.

The genes are TRBV5-1 and TRBJ2-2; D call uncertain. V shed 2 bases and J shed 6 bases, with 8 bases lying between them. The CDR3 contains 13 residues. CDR1 and CDR2 (germline): SGHRS, YFSETQ. Here the CDR3 DNA reads TGCGCCAGCAGCTTTTCAGGCGCCGGGGAGCTGTTTTTT. It yields the protein CASSFSGAGELFF.